This T cell receptor (beta chain) was observed in a study of T-cell memory formation after mild COVID-19. This clonotype appeared a few times. From germline, CDR1 is GTSNPN and CDR2 SVGIG (reference sequence). CDR3 size: 12 residues. The trim removed 4 bases at V and 5 bases at J, leaving 4 bases unmatched. One entry per CDR3 protein results from TCRdb running MiXCR on the 5' RACE reads. The table lists 470,000 or so distinct CDR3 sequences, 15% to 20% of them singletons. The source material was PBMCs or a T cell subset sorted from them (not recorded which). The J gene is TRBJ2-5, the V gene TRBV30; 7 nucleotides align to TRBD2. The sequence was obtained from an adult woman who had mild COVID-19 (a few samples of this study predate the infection). Cell type and time point are not known. The CDR3: CAWMGLHETQYF. In DNA, the CDR3 is TGTGCCTGGATGGGACTACACGAGACCCAGTACTTC. Using reference TRBV30 and TRBJ2-5 for the parts outside the CDR3, the full variable domain is SQTIHQWPATLVQPVGSPLSLECTVEGTSNPNLYWYRQAAGRGLQLLFYSVGIGQISSEVPQNLSASRPQDRQFILSSKKLLLSDSGFYLCAWMGLHETQYFGPGTRLLVL.